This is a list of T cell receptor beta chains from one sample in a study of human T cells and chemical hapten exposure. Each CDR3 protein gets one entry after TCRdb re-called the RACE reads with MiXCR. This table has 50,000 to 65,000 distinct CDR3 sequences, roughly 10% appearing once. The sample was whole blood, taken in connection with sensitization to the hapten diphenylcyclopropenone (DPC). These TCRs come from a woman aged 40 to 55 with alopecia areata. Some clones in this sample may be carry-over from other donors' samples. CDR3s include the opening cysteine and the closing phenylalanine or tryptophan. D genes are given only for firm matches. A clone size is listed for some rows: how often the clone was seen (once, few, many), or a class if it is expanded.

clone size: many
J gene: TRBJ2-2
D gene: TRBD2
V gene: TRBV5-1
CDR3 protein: CASSRTSGYTGELFF
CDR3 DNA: TGCGCCAGCAGCCGGACTAGCGGTTACACCGGGGAGCTGTTTTTT

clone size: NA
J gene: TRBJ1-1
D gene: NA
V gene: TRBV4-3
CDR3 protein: CASSQGPGRDTEAFF
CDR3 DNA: TGCGCCAGCAGCCAAGGACCCGGAAGGGACACTGAAGCTTTCTTT

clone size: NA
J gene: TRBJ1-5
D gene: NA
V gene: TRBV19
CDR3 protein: CASSMVQETNQPQHF
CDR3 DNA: TGTGCCAGTAGTATGGTGCAGGAGACCAATCAGCCCCAGCATTTT

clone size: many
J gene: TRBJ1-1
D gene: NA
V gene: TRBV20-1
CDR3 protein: CSAGRNTEAFF
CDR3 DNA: TGCAGTGCTGGTAGGAACACTGAAGCTTTCTTT

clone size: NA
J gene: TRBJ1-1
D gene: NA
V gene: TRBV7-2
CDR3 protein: CASSLVGSSLNTEAFF
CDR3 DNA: TGTGCCAGCAGCTTAGTAGGCAGTAGTTTGAACACTGAAGCTTTCTTT

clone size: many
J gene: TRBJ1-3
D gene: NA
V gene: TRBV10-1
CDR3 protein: CASSSGNTIYF
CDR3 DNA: TGCGCCAGCAGTTCTGGAAACACCATATATTTT

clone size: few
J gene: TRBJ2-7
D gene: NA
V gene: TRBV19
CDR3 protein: CASSGHYEQYF
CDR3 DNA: TGTGCCAGTAGTGGCCACTACGAGCAGTACTTC

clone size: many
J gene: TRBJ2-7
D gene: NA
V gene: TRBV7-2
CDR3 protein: CASSLYTYEQYF
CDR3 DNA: TGTGCCAGCAGCTTATACACCTACGAGCAGTACTTC

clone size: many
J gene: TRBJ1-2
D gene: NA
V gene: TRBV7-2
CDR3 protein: CASSPGGRERNYGYTF
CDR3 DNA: TGTGCCAGCAGCCCCGGAGGGCGGGAAAGAAACTATGGCTACACCTTC

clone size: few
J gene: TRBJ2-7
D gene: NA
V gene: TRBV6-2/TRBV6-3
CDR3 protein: CASRRTGSPSYEQYF
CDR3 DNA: TGTGCCAGCAGGAGGACTGGGTCACCTTCCTACGAGCAGTACTTC

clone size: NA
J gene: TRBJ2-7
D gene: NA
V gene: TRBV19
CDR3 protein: CSGALSYEQYF
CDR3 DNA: TGCTCAGGAGCCCTCTCCTACGAGCAGTACTTC

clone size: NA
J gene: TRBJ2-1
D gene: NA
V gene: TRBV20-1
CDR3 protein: CSAISGTGYREQFF
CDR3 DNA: TGCAGTGCCATTAGTGGGACTGGGTACAGAGAGCAGTTCTTC

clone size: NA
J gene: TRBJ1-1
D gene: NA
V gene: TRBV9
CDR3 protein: CASSPPWAGDTEAFF
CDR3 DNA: TGTGCCAGCAGCCCCCCTTGGGCAGGGGACACTGAAGCTTTCTTT

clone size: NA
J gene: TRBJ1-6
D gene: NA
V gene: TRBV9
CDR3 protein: CASSVLSGSNSPLHF
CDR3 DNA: TGTGCCAGCAGCGTATTGTCAGGGTCTAATTCACCCCTCCACTTT

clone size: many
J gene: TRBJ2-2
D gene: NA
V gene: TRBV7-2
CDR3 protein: CASSLRTALNTGELFF
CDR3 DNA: TGTGCCAGCAGCTTACGCACGGCCCTGAACACCGGGGAGCTGTTTTTT

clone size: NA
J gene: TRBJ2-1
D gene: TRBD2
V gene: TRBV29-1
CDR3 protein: CSVVTTSGLEFF
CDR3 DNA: TGCAGCGTTGTGACTACTAGCGGGCTAGAGTTCTTC

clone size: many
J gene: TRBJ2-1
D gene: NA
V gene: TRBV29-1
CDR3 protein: CSVVYPGPRSSYNEQFF
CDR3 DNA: TGCAGCGTCGTATATCCAGGGCCCAGGAGCTCCTACAATGAGCAGTTCTTC

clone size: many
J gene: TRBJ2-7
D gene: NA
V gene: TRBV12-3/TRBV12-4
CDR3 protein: CASSLAGPGAEQYF
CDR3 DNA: TGTGCCAGCAGTTTAGCGGGGCCGGGCGCCGAGCAGTACTTC

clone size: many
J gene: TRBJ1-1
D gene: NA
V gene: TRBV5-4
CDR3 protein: CASSLGFQPGDTEAFF
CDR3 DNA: TGTGCCAGCAGCTTAGGGTTCCAGCCGGGCGACACTGAAGCTTTCTTT

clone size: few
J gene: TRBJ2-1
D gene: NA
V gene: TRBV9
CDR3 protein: CASSPDGREQFF
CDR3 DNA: TGTGCCAGCAGCCCGGACGGTCGCGAGCAGTTCTTC

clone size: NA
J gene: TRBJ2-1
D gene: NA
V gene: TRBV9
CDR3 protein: CASSVAARGNEQFF
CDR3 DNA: TGTGCCAGCAGCGTAGCCGCCAGGGGTAATGAGCAGTTCTTC

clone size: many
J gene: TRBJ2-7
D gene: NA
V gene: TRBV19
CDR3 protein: CASKPRQRGEQYF
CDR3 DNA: TGTGCCAGTAAGCCAAGACAAAGGGGCGAGCAGTACTTC

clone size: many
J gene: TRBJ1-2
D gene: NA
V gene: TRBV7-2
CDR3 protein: CASGLGRNYGYTF
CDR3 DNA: TGTGCCAGCGGACTGGGACGGAACTATGGCTACACCTTC

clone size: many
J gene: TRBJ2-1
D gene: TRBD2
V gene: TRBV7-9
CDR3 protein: CASPAAGSGSSYNEQFF
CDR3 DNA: TGTGCCAGCCCGGCCGCGGGGAGCGGGAGCTCCTACAATGAGCAGTTCTTC

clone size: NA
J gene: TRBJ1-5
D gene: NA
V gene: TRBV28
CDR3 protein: CASSDVGPQHF
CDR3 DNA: TGTGCCAGCAGTGACGTTGGGCCCCAGCATTTT